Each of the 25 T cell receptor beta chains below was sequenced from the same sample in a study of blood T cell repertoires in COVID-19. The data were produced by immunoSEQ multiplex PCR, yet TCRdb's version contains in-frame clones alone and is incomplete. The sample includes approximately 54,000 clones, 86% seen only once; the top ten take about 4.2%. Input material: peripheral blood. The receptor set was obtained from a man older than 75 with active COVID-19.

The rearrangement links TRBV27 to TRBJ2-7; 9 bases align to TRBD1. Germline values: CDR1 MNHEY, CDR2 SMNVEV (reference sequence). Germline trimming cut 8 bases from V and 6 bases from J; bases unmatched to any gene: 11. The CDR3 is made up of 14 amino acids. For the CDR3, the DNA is TGTGCCAGCCAATATCGGACAGGGGATGGCGAGCAGTACTTC. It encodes CASQYRTGDGEQYF.

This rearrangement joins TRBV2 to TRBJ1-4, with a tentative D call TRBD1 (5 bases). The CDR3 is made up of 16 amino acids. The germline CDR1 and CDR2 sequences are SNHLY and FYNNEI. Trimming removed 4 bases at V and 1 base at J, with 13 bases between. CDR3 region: CASSVGGSGTNEKLFF. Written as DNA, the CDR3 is TGTGCCAGCAGTGTTGGGGGGTCTGGAACTAATGAAAAACTGTTTTTT.

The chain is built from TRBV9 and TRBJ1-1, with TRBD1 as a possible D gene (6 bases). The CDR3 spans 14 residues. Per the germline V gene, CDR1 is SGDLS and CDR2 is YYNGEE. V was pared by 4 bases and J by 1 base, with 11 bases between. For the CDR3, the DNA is TGTGCCAGCAGCCAAGGACAGACGAACACTGAAGCTTTCTTT. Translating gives CASSQGQTNTEAFF.

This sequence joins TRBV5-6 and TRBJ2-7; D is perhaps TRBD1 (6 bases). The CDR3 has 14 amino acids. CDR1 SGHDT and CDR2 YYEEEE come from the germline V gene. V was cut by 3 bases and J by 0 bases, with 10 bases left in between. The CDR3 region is CASSSGQYSYEQYF. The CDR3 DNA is TGTGCCAGCAGCTCCGGACAGTACTCCTACGAGCAGTACTTC.

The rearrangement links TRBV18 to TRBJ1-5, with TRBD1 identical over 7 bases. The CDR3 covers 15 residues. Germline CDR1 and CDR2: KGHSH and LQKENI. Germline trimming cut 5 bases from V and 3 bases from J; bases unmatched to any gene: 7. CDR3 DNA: TGTGCCAGCTCAGCCCAGACAGGGCTCAATCAGCCCCAGCATTTT. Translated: CASSAQTGLNQPQHF.

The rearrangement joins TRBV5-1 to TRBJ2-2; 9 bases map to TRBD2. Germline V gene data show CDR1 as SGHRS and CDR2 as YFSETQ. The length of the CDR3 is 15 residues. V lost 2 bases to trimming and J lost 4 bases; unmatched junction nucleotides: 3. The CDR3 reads CASSFSGSVTGELFF. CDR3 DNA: TGCGCCAGCAGCTTTAGCGGGAGTGTCACCGGGGAGCTGTTTTTT.

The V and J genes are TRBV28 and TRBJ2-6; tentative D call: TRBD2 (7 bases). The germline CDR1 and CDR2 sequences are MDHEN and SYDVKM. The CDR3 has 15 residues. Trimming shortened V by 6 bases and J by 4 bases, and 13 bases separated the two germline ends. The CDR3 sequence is CASSLGGAGANVLTF. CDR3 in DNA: TGTGCCAGCAGCTTAGGGGGGGCCGGGGCCAACGTCCTGACTTTC.

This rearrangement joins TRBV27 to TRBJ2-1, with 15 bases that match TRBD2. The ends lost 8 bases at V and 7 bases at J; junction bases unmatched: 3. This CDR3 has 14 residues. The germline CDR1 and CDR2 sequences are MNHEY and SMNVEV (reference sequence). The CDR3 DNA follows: TGTGCCAGCGGACTAGCGGGAGGGCCAAATGAGCAGTTCTTC. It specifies CASGLAGGPNEQFF.

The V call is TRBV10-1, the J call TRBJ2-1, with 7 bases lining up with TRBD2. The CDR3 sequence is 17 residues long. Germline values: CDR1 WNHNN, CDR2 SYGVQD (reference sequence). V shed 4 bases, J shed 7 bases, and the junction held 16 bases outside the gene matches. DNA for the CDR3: TGCGCCAGCAGTGCCAGATTAGGGAGGGCCATTTTTAATGAGCAGTTCTTC. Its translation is CASSARLGRAIFNEQFF.

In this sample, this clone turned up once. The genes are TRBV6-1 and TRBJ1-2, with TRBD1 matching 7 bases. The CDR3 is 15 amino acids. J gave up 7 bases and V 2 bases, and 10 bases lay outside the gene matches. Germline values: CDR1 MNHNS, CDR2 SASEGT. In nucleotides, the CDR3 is TGTGCCAGCAGTGAACTAGGCGACAGGGTTGCTGGCTACACCTTC. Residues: CASSELGDRVAGYTF.

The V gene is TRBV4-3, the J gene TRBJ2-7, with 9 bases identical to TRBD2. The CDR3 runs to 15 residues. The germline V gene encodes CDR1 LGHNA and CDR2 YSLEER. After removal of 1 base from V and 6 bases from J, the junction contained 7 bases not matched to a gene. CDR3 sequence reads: CASSQAPGLAFEQYF. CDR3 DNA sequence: TGCGCCAGCAGCCAAGCTCCCGGACTAGCGTTCGAGCAGTACTTC.

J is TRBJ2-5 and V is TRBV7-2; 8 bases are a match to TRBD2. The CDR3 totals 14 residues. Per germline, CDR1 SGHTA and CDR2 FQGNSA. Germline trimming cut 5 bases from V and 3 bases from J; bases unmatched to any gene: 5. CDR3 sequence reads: CASSPGGAEETQYF. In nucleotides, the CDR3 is TGTGCCAGCAGCCCCGGGGGGGCAGAAGAGACCCAGTACTTC.

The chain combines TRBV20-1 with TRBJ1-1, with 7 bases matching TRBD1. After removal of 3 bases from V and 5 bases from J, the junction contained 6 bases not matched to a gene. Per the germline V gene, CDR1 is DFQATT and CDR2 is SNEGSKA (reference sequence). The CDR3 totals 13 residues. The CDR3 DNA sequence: TGCAGTGCTAGTCCCAGGGGGTGGACTGAAGCTTTCTTT. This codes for CSASPRGWTEAFF.

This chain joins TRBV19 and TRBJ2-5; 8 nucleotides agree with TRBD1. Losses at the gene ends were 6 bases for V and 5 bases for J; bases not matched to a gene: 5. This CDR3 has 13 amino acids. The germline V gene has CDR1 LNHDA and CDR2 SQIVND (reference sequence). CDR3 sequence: CASRPGGAETQYF. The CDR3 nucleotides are TGTGCCAGTAGGCCAGGGGGCGCGGAGACCCAGTACTTC.

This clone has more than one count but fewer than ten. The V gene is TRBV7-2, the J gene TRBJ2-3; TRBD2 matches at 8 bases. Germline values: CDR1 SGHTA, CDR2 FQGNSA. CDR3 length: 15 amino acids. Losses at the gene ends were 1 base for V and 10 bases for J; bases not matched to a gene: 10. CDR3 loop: CASSLEREPYQAQYF. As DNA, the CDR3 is TGTGCCAGCAGCTTAGAGCGGGAGCCCTATCAGGCGCAGTATTTT.

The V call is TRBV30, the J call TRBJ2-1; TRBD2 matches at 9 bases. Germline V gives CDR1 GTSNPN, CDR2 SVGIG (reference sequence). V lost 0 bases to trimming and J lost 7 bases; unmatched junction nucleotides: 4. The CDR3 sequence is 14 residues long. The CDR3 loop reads CAWSVLGLANEQFF. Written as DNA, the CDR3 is TGTGCCTGGAGTGTACTGGGACTAGCTAATGAGCAGTTCTTC.

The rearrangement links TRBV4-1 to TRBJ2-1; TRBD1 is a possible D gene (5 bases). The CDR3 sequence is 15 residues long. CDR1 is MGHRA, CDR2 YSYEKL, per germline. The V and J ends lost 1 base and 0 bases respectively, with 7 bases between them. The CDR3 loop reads CASSQADSSYNEQFF. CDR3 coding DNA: TGCGCCAGCAGCCAAGCCGACAGCTCCTACAATGAGCAGTTCTTC.

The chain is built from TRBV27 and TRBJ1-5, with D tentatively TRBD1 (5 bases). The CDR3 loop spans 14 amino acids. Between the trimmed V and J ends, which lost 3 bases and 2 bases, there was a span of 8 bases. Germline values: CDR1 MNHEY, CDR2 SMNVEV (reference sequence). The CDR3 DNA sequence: TGTGCCAGCAGTTTCAGGGCGGGCAATCAGCCCCAGCATTTT. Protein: CASSFRAGNQPQHF.

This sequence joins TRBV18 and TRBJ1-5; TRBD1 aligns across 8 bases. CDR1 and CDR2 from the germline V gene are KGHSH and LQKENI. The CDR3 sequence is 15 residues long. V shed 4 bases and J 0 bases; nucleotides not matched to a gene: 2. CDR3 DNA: TGTGCCAGCTCACTGGGACAGGCTAGCAATCAGCCCCAGCATTTT. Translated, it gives CASSLGQASNQPQHF.

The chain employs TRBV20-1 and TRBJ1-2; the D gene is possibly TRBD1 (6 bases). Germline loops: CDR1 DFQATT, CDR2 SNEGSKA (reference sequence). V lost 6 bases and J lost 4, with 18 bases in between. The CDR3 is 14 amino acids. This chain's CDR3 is CSASPGVASYGYTF. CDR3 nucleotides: TGCAGTGCGAGTCCAGGGGTGGCGTCCTATGGCTACACCTTC.

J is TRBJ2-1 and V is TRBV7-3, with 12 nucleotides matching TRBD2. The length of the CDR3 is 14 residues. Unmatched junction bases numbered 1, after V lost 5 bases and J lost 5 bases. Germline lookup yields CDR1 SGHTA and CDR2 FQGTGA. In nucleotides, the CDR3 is TGTGCCAGCAGCGGACTAGCGGGGCACAATGAGCAGTTCTTC. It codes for CASSGLAGHNEQFF.

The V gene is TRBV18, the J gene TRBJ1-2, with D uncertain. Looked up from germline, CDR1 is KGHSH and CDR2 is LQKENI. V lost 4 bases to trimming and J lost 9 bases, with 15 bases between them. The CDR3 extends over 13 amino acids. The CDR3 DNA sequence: TGTGCCAGCTCACTTGACACCGCCTACAGCTACACCTTC. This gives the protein CASSLDTAYSYTF.

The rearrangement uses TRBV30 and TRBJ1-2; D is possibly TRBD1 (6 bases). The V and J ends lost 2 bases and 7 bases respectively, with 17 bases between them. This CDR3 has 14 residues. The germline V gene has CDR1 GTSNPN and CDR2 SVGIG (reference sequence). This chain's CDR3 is CAWSRHNQGSGYTF. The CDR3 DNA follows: TGTGCCTGGAGTCGCCATAATCAGGGGAGTGGCTACACCTTC.

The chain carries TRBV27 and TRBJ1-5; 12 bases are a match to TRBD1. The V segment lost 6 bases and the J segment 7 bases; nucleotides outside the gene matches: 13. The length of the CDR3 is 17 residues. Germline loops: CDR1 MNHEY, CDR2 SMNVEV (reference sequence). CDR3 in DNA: TGTGCCAGCAGCCTCCTACCGGGACAGGGGGCGAGACAGCCCCAGCATTTT. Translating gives CASSLLPGQGARQPQHF.

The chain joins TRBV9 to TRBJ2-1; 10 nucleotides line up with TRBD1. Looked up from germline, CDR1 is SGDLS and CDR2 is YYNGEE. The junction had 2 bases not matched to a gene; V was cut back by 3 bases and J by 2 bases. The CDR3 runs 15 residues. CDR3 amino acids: CASSEGQGTYNEQFF. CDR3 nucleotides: TGTGCCAGCAGCGAGGGACAGGGGACCTACAATGAGCAGTTCTTC.